This T cell receptor beta chain originates from a study of blood T cell repertoires in COVID-19. Clones were sequenced by immunoSEQ multiplex PCR, and TCRdb holds only the in-frame ones, with some missing. The sample contains approximately 200,000 clones, around 84% of which appear only once. Recruits, aged about 18 to 100 years, lived in under 25 US areas. All recovered Cohort 3 donors got two negative PCRs, got clearance, or saw symptom resolution. Germline-derived CDR1 and CDR2 are LGHDT and YNNKEL (reference sequence). V lost 2 bases to trimming and J lost 3 bases, with 11 bases between them. CDR3 length: 14 amino acids.

The chain carries TRBV3-1 (or the pseudogene TRBV3-2) and TRBJ2-7; perhaps TRBD1 as D (6 bases). This TCR was sampled from a man aged 40-49 years who had recovered from COVID-19. Sequenced: PBMCs or T cells enriched from blood (not recorded which). CDR3: CASSQLTGLYEQYF. DNA for the CDR3: TGTGCCAGCAGCCAATTAACAGGGCTCTACGAGCAGTACTTC.